The 23 T cell receptor beta chains below come from one sample, sequenced in a study of PD-1 blockade in classical Hodgkin lymphoma. Relapses following autologous stem cell transplantation were seen in all patients, with brentuximab vedotin exposure varying. Produced via immunoSEQ multiplex PCR; TCRdb's table is partial and in-frame only. The table lists more than 9,500 clones, about 88% of them singletons. The specimen comprised peripheral blood mononuclear cells (PBMCs), sampled at baseline. The receptors originated from a human donor with classical Hodgkin lymphoma.

Points on this clone: An end of the junction does not agree with germline; a read error may underlie this. The same CDR3 can be traced to other DNA sequences in this sample. The chain couples TRBV2 to TRBJ1-1; 8 bases map to TRBD1. The CDR3 spans 12 residues. CDR1 is SNHLY, CDR2 FYNNEI, per germline. This chain's CDR3 is CASSESGTGSLF. The CDR3 region has the DNA TGTGCCAGCAGTGAGTCTGGGACAGGATCTCTCTTT.

The chain is built from TRBV7-3 and TRBJ1-2; weak D call: TRBD1 (5 bases). V was pared by 5 bases and J by 1 base, with 14 bases between. Germline V gene lookup returns CDR1 SGHTA and CDR2 FQGTGA. The CDR3 is made up of 15 amino acids. In nucleotides, the CDR3 is TGTGCCAGCAGCCCCCAGGGTGGGATTAACTATGGCTACACCTTC. Residues: CASSPQGGINYGYTF. The full variable domain, rest sourced from reference TRBV7-3 and TRBJ1-2, is GAGVSQTPSNKVTEKGKYVELRCDPISGHTALYWYRQSLGQGPEFLIYFQGTGAADDSGLPNDRFFAVRPEGSVSTLKIQRTERGDSAVYLCASSPQGGINYGYTFGSGTRLTVV.

The rearrangement links TRBV18 to TRBJ1-1; tentative D call: TRBD1 (5 bases). Looked up from germline, CDR1 is KGHSH and CDR2 is LQKENI. CDR3 size: 12 residues. The ends were cut back, 6 bases at V and 11 bases at J, with 16 bases in the middle. For the CDR3, the DNA is TGTGCCAGCTCGGACACCCTGGGTGTGGCTTTCTTT. Its translation is CASSDTLGVAFF.

The chain joins TRBV9 to TRBJ2-5, with TRBD2 as a possible D gene (6 bases). The germline V gene has CDR1 SGDLS and CDR2 YYNGEE. CDR3 length: 15 residues. V lost 0 bases and J lost 9, with 18 bases in between. CDR3 DNA: TGTGCCAGCAGCGTAGTCCCGGGAGCGGGTGGGTCCCAGTACTTC. The encoded protein is CASSVVPGAGGSQYF.

The genes are TRBV5-6 and TRBJ2-7, with TRBD1 matching 8 bases. V lost 5 bases and J lost 7; bases outside the gene matches: 8. Germline CDR1 SGHDT, CDR2 YYEEEE. The CDR3 spans 13 residues. This chain's CDR3 is CASSQDRVEEQYF. The CDR3, as DNA: TGTGCCAGCAGTCAGGACAGGGTGGAAGAGCAGTACTTC.

The chain joins TRBV4-2 to TRBJ2-7, with D perhaps TRBD2 (5 bases). Trimming pared 1 base from V and 6 bases from J, leaving 10 bases between. This CDR3 spans 13 amino acids. Germline loops: CDR1 LGHNA, CDR2 YNFKEQ. Here the CDR3 DNA reads TGTGCCAGCAGCCAAGTGTCCCGGGGCGAGCAGTACTTC. Amino acids: CASSQVSRGEQYF.

V usage is TRBV4-3 and J usage is TRBJ1-1; 8 nucleotides agree with TRBD1. The V and J ends lost 1 base and 4 bases, in that order; junction bases with no gene match: 2. Germline V lookup: CDR1 LGHNA, CDR2 YSLEER. The CDR3 loop spans 14 amino acids. The CDR3 reads CASSQVDRGTEAFF. In nucleotides, the CDR3 is TGCGCCAGCAGCCAAGTCGACAGGGGCACTGAAGCTTTCTTT.

The chain combines TRBV7-3 with TRBJ2-1; D possibly corresponds to TRBD2 (7 bases). With 2 bases removed from V and 2 bases from J, the gap between germline ends came to 19 bases. The germline V gene encodes CDR1 SGHTA and CDR2 FQGTGA. CDR3 length: 18 amino acids. The CDR3 spells CASSLLPFRGATYNEQFF. In DNA form, the CDR3 reads TGTGCCAGCAGCTTACTCCCATTTCGGGGGGCAACCTACAATGAGCAGTTCTTC.

The V call is TRBV10-3, the J call TRBJ2-6; D remains unclear. The CDR3 is 17 residues long. Germline-derived CDR1 and CDR2 are ENHRY and SYGVKD. V was pared by 0 bases and J by 0 bases, with 9 bases between. The CDR3 region is CAISESGQVSGANVLTF. The CDR3 DNA reads TGTGCCATCAGTGAGTCGGGCCAGGTCTCTGGGGCCAACGTCCTGACTTTC.

This rearrangement joins TRBV9 to TRBJ1-6; unclear D gene. Trimming pared 0 bases from V and 4 bases from J, leaving 8 bases between. The CDR3 is made up of 15 amino acids. The germline V gene has CDR1 SGDLS and CDR2 YYNGEE. This CDR3 is CASSVGRGYNSPLHF. CDR3 in DNA: TGTGCCAGCAGCGTAGGACGAGGTTATAATTCACCCCTCCACTTT.

This chain connects TRBV5-5 to TRBJ1-4, with 9 bases aligning to TRBD1. Losses at the gene ends were 4 bases for V and 0 bases for J; bases not matched to a gene: 7. This CDR3 is built from 17 residues. CDR1 is SGHKS and CDR2 is YYEKEE in the germline V gene (reference sequence). CDR3 loop: CASSPLQGAATNEKLFF. DNA for the CDR3: TGTGCCAGCAGCCCCCTACAGGGGGCAGCAACTAATGAAAAACTGTTTTTT. Full variable domain (missing parts from reference TRBV5-5 and TRBJ1-4): DAGVTQSPTHLIKTRGQQVTLRCSPISGHKSVSWYQQVLGQGPQFIFQYYEKEERGRGNFPDRFSARQFPNYSSELNVNALLLGDSALYLCASSPLQGAATNEKLFFGSGTQLSVL.

The chain is built from TRBV9 and TRBJ2-3; no clear D. CDR3 length equals 12 residues. The V and J ends lost 0 bases and 5 bases respectively, with 4 bases between them. In germline, CDR1 is SGDLS, CDR2 YYNGEE. The DNA of the CDR3 is TGTGCCAGCAGCGTAGATAAAGATACGCAGTATTTT. This codes for CASSVDKDTQYF.

The chain is built from TRBV7-3 and TRBJ2-1; 10 positions match TRBD2. J was trimmed by 1 base and V by 8 bases; bases with no gene match: 11. The CDR3 is 17 amino acids. Germline CDR1 and CDR2: SGHTA and FQGTGA. The CDR3 here is CASHFSGGSISYNEQFF. The CDR3 DNA reads as TGTGCCAGCCATTTTAGCGGGGGGTCAATTTCCTACAATGAGCAGTTCTTC.

The chain links TRBV4-1 to TRBJ2-3; 7 positions match TRBD2. The V gene's germline CDR1 is MGHRA and CDR2 YSYEKL. The junction had 9 bases not matched to a gene; V was cut back by 4 bases and J by 5 bases. The CDR3 is 15 amino acids. CDR3 nucleotides: TGCGCCAGCAGCCGGGGGGGAGTGGTTAAAGATACGCAGTATTTT. This encodes CASSRGGVVKDTQYF.

V is TRBV2 and J is TRBJ2-1; 8 positions match TRBD1. CDR3 length: 15 amino acids. V shed 1 base and J 7 bases; nucleotides not matched to a gene: 6. The germline V gene encodes CDR1 SNHLY and CDR2 FYNNEI. The CDR3 loop reads CASSEVQGAMNEQFF. The DNA of the CDR3 is TGTGCCAGCAGTGAAGTGCAGGGGGCGATGAATGAGCAGTTCTTC.

The chain is built from TRBV4-3 and TRBJ1-3; 12 bases line up with TRBD1. Germline V CDR1 and CDR2: LGHNA, YSLEER. Trimming at V came to 5 bases and at J to 0 bases, leaving 8 bases not matched to a gene. This CDR3 is built from 18 residues. CDR3 region: CASSSGTGGSTSGNTIYF. The CDR3 nucleotides read TGCGCCAGCAGCTCCGGGACAGGGGGCTCAACCTCTGGAAACACCATATATTTT.

The count of this clone is one. The rearrangement links TRBV27 to TRBJ1-1; unclear D gene. Germline V gene lookup returns CDR1 MNHEY and CDR2 SMNVEV (reference sequence). The CDR3 loop spans 11 amino acids. V shed 8 bases and J shed 7 bases, with 11 bases lying between them. The CDR3 region is CASGTGIEAFF. Here the CDR3 DNA reads TGTGCCAGCGGAACTGGGATTGAAGCTTTCTTT.

The chain employs TRBV5-6 and TRBJ1-1; D not resolved. CDR1 SGHDT and CDR2 YYEEEE come from the germline V gene. The V end was cut by 2 bases, the J end by 3 bases, with 14 bases between. The CDR3 runs 15 residues. CDR3 in amino acids: CASSFARQWDTEAFF. The CDR3 coding sequence is TGTGCCAGCAGCTTCGCACGCCAATGGGACACTGAAGCTTTCTTT.

This clone was counted a single time. The rearrangement links TRBV9 to TRBJ2-7, with 9 bases fitting TRBD1. Germline V gene sequence: CDR1 SGDLS, CDR2 YYNGEE. The CDR3 contains 15 residues. After removal of 4 bases from V and 4 bases from J, the junction contained 9 bases not matched to a gene. CDR3 in amino acids: CASSRTGTGTYEQYF. The CDR3 nucleotides read TGTGCCAGCAGCAGAACGGGGACAGGGACGTACGAGCAGTACTTC.

The chain employs TRBV5-4 and TRBJ2-4, with no clear D. The ends were cut back, 4 bases at V and 0 bases at J, with 14 bases in the middle. Germline assignment: CDR1 SGHNT and CDR2 YYREEE (reference sequence). This CDR3 has 16 amino acids. The CDR3 region has the DNA TGTGCCAGCAGCCCTACTGGGAACTCAGCCAAAAACATTCAGTACTTC. It yields the protein CASSPTGNSAKNIQYF.

This clone occurred a few times. The chain couples TRBV4-1 to TRBJ1-2; D gene uncertain. The germline CDR1 and CDR2 sequences are MGHRA and YSYEKL. Trimming cost V 1 base and J 0 bases, with 9 bases left between them. The length of the CDR3 is 15 residues. The CDR3 is CASSQGQIANYGYTF. CDR3 nucleotides: TGCGCCAGCAGCCAAGGTCAGATAGCTAACTATGGCTACACCTTC.

The genes are TRBV25-1 and TRBJ1-3, with 7 bases matching TRBD1. After removal of 3 bases from V and 0 bases from J, the junction contained 5 bases not matched to a gene. CDR1 is MGHDK, CDR2 SYGVNS, per germline. This CDR3 region has 16 residues. CDR3: CASSEPTGRSGNTIYF. CDR3 sequence (DNA): TGTGCCAGCAGTGAGCCGACAGGGCGCTCTGGAAACACCATATATTTT.

The rearrangement joins TRBV5-8 to TRBJ1-3; no clear D. This CDR3 comprises 18 residues. Germline V gene lookup returns CDR1 SGHTS and CDR2 YDEGEE. Trimming took off 0 bases at V and 0 bases at J, with 16 bases between the two ends. CDR3 in amino acids: CASSLGYGREPSGNTIYF. The CDR3 DNA follows: TGTGCCAGCAGCTTGGGATATGGCCGCGAACCCTCTGGAAACACCATATATTTT.